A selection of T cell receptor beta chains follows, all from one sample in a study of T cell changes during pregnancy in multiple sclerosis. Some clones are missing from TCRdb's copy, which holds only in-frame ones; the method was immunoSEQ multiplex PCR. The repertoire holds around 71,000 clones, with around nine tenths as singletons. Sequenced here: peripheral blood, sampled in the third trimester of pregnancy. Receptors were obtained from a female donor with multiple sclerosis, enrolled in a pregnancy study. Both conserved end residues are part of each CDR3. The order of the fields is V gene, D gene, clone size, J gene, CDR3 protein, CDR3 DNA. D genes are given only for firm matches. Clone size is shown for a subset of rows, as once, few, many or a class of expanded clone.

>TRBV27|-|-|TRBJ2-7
CASSFYDSSYEQYF
TGTGCCAGCAGTTTTTACGACAGCTCCTACGAGCAGTACTTC
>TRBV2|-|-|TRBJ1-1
CASFRGRNTEAFF
TGTGCCAGCTTTCGTGGGAGAAACACTGAAGCTTTCTTT
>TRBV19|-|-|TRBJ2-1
CASSTAGEQFF
TGTGCCAGTAGTACAGCAGGTGAGCAGTTCTTC
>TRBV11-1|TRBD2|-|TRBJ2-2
CASSWDYPTGELFF
TGTGCCAGCAGCTGGGACTATCCCACCGGGGAGCTGTTTTTT
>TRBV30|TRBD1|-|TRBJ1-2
CAWNAGGYGYTF
TGTGCCTGGAACGCAGGGGGCTATGGCTACACCTTC
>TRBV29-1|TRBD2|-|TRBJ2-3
CSVLAGGTDTQYF
TGCAGCGTGCTAGCGGGAGGGACAGATACGCAGTATTTT
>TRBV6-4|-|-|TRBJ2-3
CASSDGRGDTDTQYF
TGTGCCAGCAGTGACGGGCGGGGAGACACAGATACGCAGTATTTT
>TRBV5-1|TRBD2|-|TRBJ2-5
CASSLAGLAGAQETQYF
TGCGCCAGCAGCTTGGCCGGACTAGCGGGGGCCCAAGAGACCCAGTACTTC
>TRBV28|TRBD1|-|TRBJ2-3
CASTGADRATDTQYF
TGTGCCAGCACGGGAGCGGACAGGGCCACAGATACGCAGTATTTT
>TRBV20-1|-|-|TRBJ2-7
CSVQDSYEQYF
TGCAGTGTACAGGATTCCTACGAGCAGTACTTC
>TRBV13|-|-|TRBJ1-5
CASSLRRAGGTQPQHF
TGTGCCAGCAGCTTAAGGAGGGCGGGGGGGACTCAGCCCCAGCATTTT
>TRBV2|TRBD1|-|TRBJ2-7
CASSERTGGAEQYF
TGTGCCAGCAGTGAAAGGACAGGGGGGGCAGAGCAGTACTTC
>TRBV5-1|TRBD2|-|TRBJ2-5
CASSQGLAGASETQYF
TGCGCCAGCAGCCAGGGACTAGCGGGAGCATCAGAGACCCAGTACTTC
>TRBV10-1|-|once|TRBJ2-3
CASSEQGRDTDTQYF
TGCGCCAGCAGTGAGCAGGGGCGAGACACAGATACGCAGTATTTT
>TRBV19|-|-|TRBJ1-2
CASSIAGERGGYTF
TGTGCCAGTAGTATTGCAGGGGAGCGTGGGGGCTACACCTTC
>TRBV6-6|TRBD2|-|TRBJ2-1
CASSKGVAGEGNEQFF
TGTGCCAGCAGTAAAGGGGTAGCGGGTGAGGGGAATGAGCAGTTCTTC
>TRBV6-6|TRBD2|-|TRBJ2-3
CASSPTSGGRTDTQYF
TGTGCCAGCAGTCCGACTAGCGGGGGCCGCACAGATACGCAGTATTTT
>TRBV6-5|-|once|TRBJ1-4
CASRQLRRGNEKLFF
TGTGCCAGCAGGCAGCTCCGTAGGGGGAATGAAAAACTGTTTTTT
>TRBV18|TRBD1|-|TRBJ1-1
CASSATGTGGYGTEAFF
TGTGCCAGCTCAGCCACCGGGACAGGGGGCTACGGCACTGAAGCTTTCTTT
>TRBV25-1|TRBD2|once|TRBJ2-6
CASSPGGGPRSGANVLTF
TGTGCCAGCAGTCCGGGAGGGGGGCCAAGGTCTGGGGCCAACGTCCTGACTTTC
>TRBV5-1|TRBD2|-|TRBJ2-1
CASSLGTSAQGWWFF
TGCGCCAGCAGCTTGGGGACTAGCGCCCAGGGATGGTGGTTCTTC
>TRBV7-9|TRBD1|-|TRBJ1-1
CASRDQTGDLNTEAFF
TGTGCCAGCAGAGATCAAACAGGGGATTTGAACACTGAAGCTTTCTTT
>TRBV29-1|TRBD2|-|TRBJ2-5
CSVVTSGETQYF
TGCAGCGTTGTGACTAGCGGAGAGACCCAGTACTTC
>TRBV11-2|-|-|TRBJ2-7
CASSLAFTETSYEQYF
TGTGCCAGCAGCTTAGCCTTCACCGAGACTTCCTACGAGCAGTACTTC
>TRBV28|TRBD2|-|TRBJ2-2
CASSLLAGGPGELFF
TGTGCCAGCAGTCTCCTAGCGGGAGGTCCCGGGGAGCTGTTTTTT
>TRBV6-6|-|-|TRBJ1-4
CATRLVEKLFF
TGTGCCACCAGACTTGTAGAAAAACTGTTTTTT
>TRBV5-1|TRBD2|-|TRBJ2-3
CASSPDTSGRGNTQYF
TGCGCCAGCAGCCCTGACACTAGCGGGAGGGGTAATACGCAGTATTTT
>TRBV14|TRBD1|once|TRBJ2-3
CASRDRGPTQYF
TGTGCCAGCAGGGACAGGGGGCCTACGCAGTATTTT
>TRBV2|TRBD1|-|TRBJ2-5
CASRGNRGREETQYF
TGTGCCAGCAGGGGGAACAGGGGGCGGGAAGAGACCCAGTACTTC
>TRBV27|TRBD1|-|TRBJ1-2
CASSLQTGANYGYTF
TGTGCCAGCAGCCTACAGACAGGGGCTAACTATGGCTACACCTTC
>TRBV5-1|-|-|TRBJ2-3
CASSSGVRTSTDTQYF
TGCGCCAGCAGCTCGGGGGTGCGGACTAGCACAGATACGCAGTATTTT
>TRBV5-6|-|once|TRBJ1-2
CASSLDGQGNYGYTF
TGTGCCAGCAGCTTGGATGGGCAGGGGAACTATGGCTACACCTTC
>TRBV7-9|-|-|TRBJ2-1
CASSVAYNEQFF
TGTGCCAGCAGCGTGGCATACAATGAGCAGTTCTTC
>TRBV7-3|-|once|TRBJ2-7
CASSLNQAGLYEQYF
TGTGCCAGCAGCTTAAATCAGGCAGGGCTATACGAGCAGTACTTC